The rows below give T cell receptor beta chains drawn from one sample of a study of T cell responses to AZD1222 COVID-19 vaccine. Profiled with immunoSEQ multiplex PCR; TCRdb holds only in-frame clones, not every one. The sample records about 170,000 clones, roughly 89% being singletons. The starting material was peripheral blood, obtained 28 days after the second AZD1222 dose. All receptors derive from an adult who received the AZD1222 COVID-19 vaccine. CDR3s include the opening cysteine and the closing phenylalanine or tryptophan. Fields, in order: clone size, V gene, D gene, J gene, CDR3 DNA, CDR3 protein. The D gene is left open where the match is weak. Size values are once, few and many counts, or a class for expanded clones, and some rows have none.

abundance: .
v_gene: TRBV7-9
d_gene: TRBD1
j_gene: TRBJ2-7
CDR3nt: TGTGCCAGCAGCTTAGGAGGGACAGGGGGAACAGGGCAGTACTTC
CDR3aa: CASSLGGTGGTGQYF

abundance: .
v_gene: TRBV6-2/TRBV6-3
d_gene: .
j_gene: TRBJ1-6
CDR3nt: TGTGCCAGCAGCCTCCGGGTCGATAATTCACCCCTCCACTTT
CDR3aa: CASSLRVDNSPLHF

abundance: .
v_gene: TRBV3-1/TRBV3-2
d_gene: TRBD1
j_gene: TRBJ1-4
CDR3nt: TGTGCCAGCAGCTACAGGGGCCTCCATGAAAAACTGTTTTTT
CDR3aa: CASSYRGLHEKLFF

abundance: few
v_gene: TRBV3-1/TRBV3-2
d_gene: .
j_gene: TRBJ1-6
CDR3nt: TGTGCCAGCAGCCAAGGCCAGGTTAATTCACCCCTCCACTTT
CDR3aa: CASSQGQVNSPLHF

abundance: .
v_gene: TRBV3-1/TRBV3-2
d_gene: TRBD1
j_gene: TRBJ1-2
CDR3nt: TGTGCCAGCAGCCGCCGACAGGGGGCGGGTGGCTACACCTTC
CDR3aa: CASSRRQGAGGYTF

abundance: .
v_gene: TRBV7-9
d_gene: .
j_gene: TRBJ2-1
CDR3nt: TGTGCCAGCAGCTTTGATACTAGCCTTCTTAATGAGCAGTTCTTC
CDR3aa: CASSFDTSLLNEQFF

abundance: .
v_gene: TRBV5-6
d_gene: .
j_gene: TRBJ1-2
CDR3nt: TGTGCCAGCAGCATGTACCCCGGGGCTGGTAACTATGGCTACACCTTC
CDR3aa: CASSMYPGAGNYGYTF

abundance: .
v_gene: TRBV21-1
d_gene: .
j_gene: TRBJ1-1
CDR3nt: TGTGCCAGCAGCCTAGGAAAGAGACAGGCAAGGGACACTGAAGCTTTCTTT
CDR3aa: CASSLGKRQARDTEAFF

abundance: .
v_gene: TRBV7-8
d_gene: TRBD1
j_gene: TRBJ1-6
CDR3nt: TGTGCCAGCAGCTTAGAGGGGGGACAGAGGGGATCACCCCTCCACTTT
CDR3aa: CASSLEGGQRGSPLHF

abundance: .
v_gene: TRBV19
d_gene: .
j_gene: TRBJ2-2
CDR3nt: TGTGCCAGTACAGACAGGTCCGGGGAGCTGTTTTTT
CDR3aa: CASTDRSGELFF

abundance: .
v_gene: TRBV7-8
d_gene: .
j_gene: TRBJ1-3
CDR3nt: TGTGCCAGCAGCTCCCCCCCCCAGCGGTCCTCTGGAAACACCATATATTTT
CDR3aa: CASSSPPQRSSGNTIYF

abundance: .
v_gene: TRBV5-6
d_gene: .
j_gene: TRBJ1-2
CDR3nt: TGTGCCAGCAGCCAAGGACAGTCTTTCTATGGCTACACCTTC
CDR3aa: CASSQGQSFYGYTF

abundance: .
v_gene: TRBV25-1
d_gene: .
j_gene: TRBJ2-7
CDR3nt: TGTGCCAGCAGGGAGACAGGTTATTACGAGCAGTACTTC
CDR3aa: CASRETGYYEQYF

abundance: .
v_gene: TRBV3-1/TRBV3-2
d_gene: .
j_gene: TRBJ1-5
CDR3nt: TGTGCCAGCAGCCAAAAGGGATTGTTGCATTTT
CDR3aa: CASSQKGLLHF

abundance: .
v_gene: TRBV4-1
d_gene: .
j_gene: TRBJ2-6
CDR3nt: TGCGCCAGCAGCCCCTTCGAAGGACTGACCCCCGGGGCCAACGTCCTGACTTTC
CDR3aa: CASSPFEGLTPGANVLTF

abundance: once
v_gene: TRBV12-3/TRBV12-4
d_gene: .
j_gene: TRBJ2-5
CDR3nt: TGTGCCAGCGAAAGGGTCTTCGGGGAGACCCAGTACTTC
CDR3aa: CASERVFGETQYF

abundance: .
v_gene: TRBV27
d_gene: .
j_gene: TRBJ2-6
CDR3nt: TGTGCCAGCAGTTTCGGGACAGGGGCCAACGTCCTGACTTTC
CDR3aa: CASSFGTGANVLTF

abundance: .
v_gene: TRBV6-1
d_gene: .
j_gene: TRBJ1-4
CDR3nt: TGTGCCAGCAGTGAACTCGGGGGGACTAATGAAAAACTGTTTTTT
CDR3aa: CASSELGGTNEKLFF

abundance: .
v_gene: TRBV2
d_gene: .
j_gene: TRBJ1-1
CDR3nt: TGTGCCAGTAGCGACCTTGGGGCTGAAGCTTTCTTT
CDR3aa: CASSDLGAEAFF

abundance: .
v_gene: TRBV14
d_gene: .
j_gene: TRBJ1-1
CDR3nt: TGTGCCAGCAGCCAACAGAGGAACACTGAAGCTTTCTTT
CDR3aa: CASSQQRNTEAFF

abundance: .
v_gene: TRBV12-3/TRBV12-4
d_gene: .
j_gene: TRBJ1-2
CDR3nt: TGTGCCAGCAGGTCAGGGGCCATCGTTGGCTACACCTTC
CDR3aa: CASRSGAIVGYTF

abundance: once
v_gene: TRBV2
d_gene: TRBD1
j_gene: TRBJ2-3
CDR3nt: TGTGCCAGCAGGGACAGGGTACAGTATTTT
CDR3aa: CASRDRVQYF

abundance: .
v_gene: TRBV7-9
d_gene: .
j_gene: TRBJ1-1
CDR3nt: TGTGCCAGCAGCTTAGGTCAGGGGTTGGGCACTGAAGCTTTCTTT
CDR3aa: CASSLGQGLGTEAFF

abundance: once
v_gene: TRBV18
d_gene: TRBD1
j_gene: TRBJ1-5
CDR3nt: TGTGCCAGCTCCGGGGACAGAAATCAGCCCCAGCATTTT
CDR3aa: CASSGDRNQPQHF

abundance: .
v_gene: TRBV6-2/TRBV6-3
d_gene: TRBD1
j_gene: TRBJ2-7
CDR3nt: TGTGCCAGCAGTTACCCGGGACAGGGTGGTCCCTACGAGCAGTACTTC
CDR3aa: CASSYPGQGGPYEQYF

abundance: once
v_gene: TRBV10-1
d_gene: .
j_gene: TRBJ1-2
CDR3nt: TGCGCCAGCAGTGAGCGGTATTACGGGTGTTGCACCTTC
CDR3aa: CASSERYYGCCTF

abundance: .
v_gene: TRBV12-5
d_gene: .
j_gene: TRBJ1-6
CDR3nt: TGTGCTAGTGGTTTGGTACTTGGGAGGCGAGGGGCCGGATCACCCCTCCACTTT
CDR3aa: CASGLVLGRRGAGSPLHF

abundance: few
v_gene: TRBV5-1
d_gene: .
j_gene: TRBJ2-7
CDR3nt: TGCGCCAGCAGCTTTAATGGGGACTACGAGCAGTACTTC
CDR3aa: CASSFNGDYEQYF

abundance: once
v_gene: TRBV5-4
d_gene: .
j_gene: TRBJ2-1
CDR3nt: TGTGCCAGCAAGGGGCTCGATGAGCAGTTCTTC
CDR3aa: CASKGLDEQFF

abundance: .
v_gene: TRBV2
d_gene: .
j_gene: TRBJ1-4
CDR3nt: TGTGCCAGCAGGGGTCAGGGGAGTGAAAAACTGTTTTTT
CDR3aa: CASRGQGSEKLFF

abundance: .
v_gene: TRBV2
d_gene: .
j_gene: TRBJ2-6
CDR3nt: TGTGCCAGCAGTGAAGCGAGAGGGTCTGGGGCCAACGTCCTGACTTTC
CDR3aa: CASSEARGSGANVLTF

abundance: .
v_gene: TRBV6-2/TRBV6-3
d_gene: .
j_gene: TRBJ2-3
CDR3nt: TGTGCCAGCAGTTACTCGATTTGGCAGGGTCGGGAAGATACGCAGTATTTT
CDR3aa: CASSYSIWQGREDTQYF

abundance: .
v_gene: TRBV3-1/TRBV3-2
d_gene: .
j_gene: TRBJ2-1
CDR3nt: TGTGCCAGCAGCCAGGACCCAGGCAATGAGCAGTTCTTC
CDR3aa: CASSQDPGNEQFF

abundance: .
v_gene: TRBV7-2
d_gene: .
j_gene: TRBJ2-3
CDR3nt: TGTGCCAGCAGCCCAGCTCTGATGGGGGGTGATACGCAGTATTTT
CDR3aa: CASSPALMGGDTQYF

abundance: .
v_gene: TRBV7-6
d_gene: TRBD1
j_gene: TRBJ1-5
CDR3nt: TGTGCCAGCAGCTTAATGACAGGGTCCCTGGCTGGCCCCCAGCATTTT
CDR3aa: CASSLMTGSLAGPQHF

abundance: .
v_gene: TRBV28
d_gene: TRBD1
j_gene: TRBJ1-5
CDR3nt: TGTGCCAGCAGTACCGGACAGGGTGGCCAGCCCCAGCATTTT
CDR3aa: CASSTGQGGQPQHF

abundance: .
v_gene: TRBV5-8
d_gene: .
j_gene: TRBJ1-5
CDR3nt: TGTGCCAGCAGCTTAGGACAGCGTCTGGGGCCCCAGCATTTT
CDR3aa: CASSLGQRLGPQHF

abundance: .
v_gene: TRBV5-4
d_gene: .
j_gene: TRBJ2-3
CDR3nt: TGTGCCAGCACCCCGGGACCCGCGGAAGATACGCAGTATTTT
CDR3aa: CASTPGPAEDTQYF

abundance: .
v_gene: TRBV6-6
d_gene: .
j_gene: TRBJ2-7
CDR3nt: TGTGCCAGCAGTTACGAAGGGGATCGGTACTTC
CDR3aa: CASSYEGDRYF

abundance: .
v_gene: TRBV2
d_gene: TRBD1
j_gene: TRBJ1-5
CDR3nt: TGTGCCAGCAGCCTTGACAGGGGACGCAATCAGCCCCAGCATTTT
CDR3aa: CASSLDRGRNQPQHF

abundance: .
v_gene: TRBV4-1
d_gene: .
j_gene: TRBJ2-1
CDR3nt: TGCGCCAGCAGCCAAGATTTCGATGAGCAGTTCTTC
CDR3aa: CASSQDFDEQFF

abundance: .
v_gene: TRBV7-7
d_gene: .
j_gene: TRBJ2-7
CDR3nt: TGTGCCAGCAGCTTAGGGGCAGATTACGAGCAGTACTTC
CDR3aa: CASSLGADYEQYF

abundance: .
v_gene: TRBV25-1
d_gene: .
j_gene: TRBJ1-5
CDR3nt: TGTGCCAGCGTGGGGCAGGTTCCCAATCAGCCCCAGCATTTT
CDR3aa: CASVGQVPNQPQHF

abundance: .
v_gene: TRBV27
d_gene: TRBD1
j_gene: TRBJ2-2
CDR3nt: TGTGCCAGCAGTTTACAGGGGGCCGGGGAGCTGTTTTTT
CDR3aa: CASSLQGAGELFF

abundance: .
v_gene: TRBV7-2
d_gene: .
j_gene: TRBJ1-6
CDR3nt: TGTGCCAGCAGCTTAGAGGGTTATTCACCCCTCCACTTT
CDR3aa: CASSLEGYSPLHF

abundance: .
v_gene: TRBV19
d_gene: TRBD1
j_gene: TRBJ1-1
CDR3nt: TGTGCCAGTAGTATAACAGGGGCACGGAACACTGAAGCTTTCTTT
CDR3aa: CASSITGARNTEAFF

abundance: .
v_gene: TRBV19
d_gene: .
j_gene: TRBJ1-2
CDR3nt: TGTGCCAGTAGTATGGACGGTTACTGGGGCTACACCTTC
CDR3aa: CASSMDGYWGYTF

abundance: .
v_gene: TRBV7-9
d_gene: .
j_gene: TRBJ1-1
CDR3nt: TGTGCCAGCAGCTCGGGTCCGATGAACACTGAAGCTTTCTTT
CDR3aa: CASSSGPMNTEAFF

abundance: .
v_gene: TRBV2
d_gene: .
j_gene: TRBJ2-3
CDR3nt: TGTGCCAGCAGTCAGGGTGGAGGCACAGATACGCAGTATTTT
CDR3aa: CASSQGGGTDTQYF

abundance: once
v_gene: TRBV7-7
d_gene: .
j_gene: TRBJ2-7
CDR3nt: TGTGCCAGCAGCCCACGACTCTACTCAGGGGCTGGATCGAACCTCTTCTACGAGCAGTACTTC
CDR3aa: CASSPRLYSGAGSNLFYEQYF

abundance: .
v_gene: TRBV19
d_gene: .
j_gene: TRBJ2-3
CDR3nt: TGTGCCAGTAGCCGAGCGGTGGGTTGGACAGATACGCAGTATTTT
CDR3aa: CASSRAVGWTDTQYF

abundance: once
v_gene: TRBV5-1
d_gene: TRBD1
j_gene: TRBJ2-3
CDR3nt: TGCGCCAGCAACAGGGACGGACAGGGGGGCACAGATACGCAGTATTTT
CDR3aa: CASNRDGQGGTDTQYF

abundance: .
v_gene: TRBV9
d_gene: TRBD1
j_gene: TRBJ1-1
CDR3nt: TGTGCCAGCAGCGCCGCGACAGGGGGGAGCACTGAAGCTTTCTTT
CDR3aa: CASSAATGGSTEAFF

abundance: few
v_gene: TRBV3-1/TRBV3-2
d_gene: .
j_gene: TRBJ1-6
CDR3nt: TGTGCCAGCAGCCCGGGTGGTAATTCACCCCTCCACTTT
CDR3aa: CASSPGGNSPLHF

abundance: once
v_gene: TRBV5-1
d_gene: .
j_gene: TRBJ1-3
CDR3nt: TGCGCCAGCAGCAATATTGCTGGAGGGGGGCGCGGAAACACCATATATTTT
CDR3aa: CASSNIAGGGRGNTIYF